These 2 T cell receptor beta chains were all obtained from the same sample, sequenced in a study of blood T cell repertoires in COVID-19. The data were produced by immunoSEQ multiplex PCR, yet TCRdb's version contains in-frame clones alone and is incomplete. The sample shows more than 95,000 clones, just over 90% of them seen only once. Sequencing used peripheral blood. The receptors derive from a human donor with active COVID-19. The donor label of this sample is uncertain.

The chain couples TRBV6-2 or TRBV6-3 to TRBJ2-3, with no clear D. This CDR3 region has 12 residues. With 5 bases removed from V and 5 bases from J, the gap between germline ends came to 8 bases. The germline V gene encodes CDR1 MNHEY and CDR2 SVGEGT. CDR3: CASSPQLDTQYF. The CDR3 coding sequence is TGTGCCAGCAGTCCGCAGTTAGATACGCAGTATTTT.

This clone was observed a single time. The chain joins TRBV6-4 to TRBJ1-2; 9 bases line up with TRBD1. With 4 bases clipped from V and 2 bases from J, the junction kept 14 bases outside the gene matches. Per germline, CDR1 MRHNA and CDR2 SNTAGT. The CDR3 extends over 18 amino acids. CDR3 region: CASSVMPGQGGVNYGYTF. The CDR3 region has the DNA TGTGCCAGCAGTGTCATGCCGGGACAGGGAGGAGTGAACTATGGCTACACCTTC.